Listed below are T cell receptor beta chains from one sample, sequenced in a study of shared clonotypes between healthy human individuals. Some clones are missing from TCRdb's copy, which holds only in-frame ones; the method was immunoSEQ multiplex PCR. The sample lists 2 million to 2.5 million clones; approximately 95% were seen once. Sequences were obtained from naive CD4+ T cells from PBMCs. The receptors originated from a young man in good health. Some clones in this sample may be carry-over from other donors' samples. Both conserved end residues are part of each CDR3. The D gene is left open where the match is weak. Clone size is not always given. Where it is, it says once, few, many or a class for expanded clones.

d_gene	abundance	v_gene	j_gene	CDR3aa	CDR3nt
.	.	TRBV20-1	TRBJ2-3	CSAGIDTQYF	TGCAGTGCAGGGATAGATACGCAGTATTTT
.	.	TRBV9	TRBJ2-7	CASSVGGPYEQYF	TGTGCCAGCAGCGTAGGGGGCCCCTACGAGCAGTACTTC
.	.	TRBV6-1	TRBJ2-5	CASSNYQFRLETQYF	TGTGCCAGCAGTAATTACCAGTTCAGGCTCGAGACCCAGTACTTC
.	.	TRBV2	TRBJ1-1	CASSQGPREAFF	TGTGCCAGCAGTCAAGGACCCCGTGAAGCTTTCTTT
.	once	TRBV7-9	TRBJ2-3	CASSLGAGADTQYF	TGTGCCAGCAGCTTAGGGGCAGGGGCAGATACGCAGTATTTT
.	.	TRBV6-6	TRBJ1-1	CAMGRGTEAFF	TGTGCCATGGGGAGGGGCACTGAAGCTTTCTTT
TRBD1	.	TRBV7-2	TRBJ1-5	CASSLNRGWGQPQHF	TGTGCCAGCAGCTTAAACAGGGGGTGGGGTCAGCCCCAGCATTTT
.	once	TRBV7-9	TRBJ1-2	CASSLAAGPGVGYTF	TGTGCCAGCAGCTTAGCGGCGGGGCCCGGGGTGGGCTACACCTTC
.	.	TRBV11-2	TRBJ2-1	CASSLTGGAYNEQFF	TGTGCCAGCAGCTTAACAGGGGGGGCCTACAATGAGCAGTTCTTC
.	.	TRBV14	TRBJ1-1	CASSHYDRYTEAFF	TGTGCCAGCAGCCATTATGACAGATACACTGAAGCTTTCTTT
.	.	TRBV6-1	TRBJ2-5	CASSEAPPTGTHQETQYF	TGTGCCAGCAGTGAAGCACCCCCAACAGGGACCCACCAAGAGACCCAGTACTTC
.	.	TRBV29-1	TRBJ2-7	CSVEGTGFYEQYF	TGCAGCGTTGAAGGGACTGGATTCTACGAGCAGTACTTC
TRBD2	.	TRBV9	TRBJ2-7	CASSVEPVAGSYEQYF	TGTGCCAGCAGCGTAGAACCTGTAGCGGGGTCCTACGAGCAGTACTTC
.	.	TRBV7-9	TRBJ1-4	CASSRRAANEKLFF	TGTGCCAGCAGCCGAAGAGCGGCTAATGAAAAACTGTTTTTT
TRBD1	.	TRBV5-5	TRBJ2-7	CASSAGQGSSEQYF	TGTGCCAGCAGCGCGGGACAGGGGTCGAGTGAGCAGTACTTC
.	.	TRBV11-3	TRBJ2-5	CASSSRYGGWETQYF	TGTGCCAGCAGCTCCAGATACGGGGGTTGGGAGACCCAGTACTTC
.	.	TRBV15	TRBJ2-1	CATSRVITNEQFF	TGTGCCACCAGCAGAGTAATTACCAATGAGCAGTTCTTC
TRBD1	.	TRBV6-5	TRBJ2-5	CASSYSGDSQETQYF	TGTGCCAGCAGTTACTCGGGGGACAGCCAAGAGACCCAGTACTTC
.	.	TRBV21-1	TRBJ1-4	CASSKGDRGEKLFF	TGTGCCAGCAGCAAAGGAGACAGGGGTGAAAAACTGTTTTTT
.	.	TRBV14	TRBJ2-3	CASSQVGSYTDTQYF	TGTGCCAGCAGCCAAGTGGGGTCTTACACAGATACGCAGTATTTT
TRBD1	.	TRBV4-1	TRBJ2-1	CASSQVGQPWDEQFF	TGCGCCAGCAGCCAGGTGGGACAGCCATGGGATGAGCAGTTCTTC
.	.	TRBV28	TRBJ1-2	CASSLQVGYGYTF	TGTGCCAGCAGTTTACAAGTAGGCTATGGCTACACCTTC
.	once	TRBV5-1	TRBJ2-1	CASSFFSGSSYNEQFF	TGCGCCAGCAGCTTCTTTAGCGGCAGCTCCTACAATGAGCAGTTCTTC
.	few	TRBV28	TRBJ2-5	CASSLEETQYF	TGTGCCAGCAGTTTGGAGGAGACCCAGTACTTC
.	.	TRBV19	TRBJ2-5	CASRGVFAQETQYF	TGTGCCAGTAGAGGGGTTTTCGCTCAAGAGACCCAGTACTTC
.	.	TRBV5-1	TRBJ1-2	CASSFDRSPAYGYTF	TGCGCCAGCAGCTTCGACAGGAGTCCCGCCTATGGCTACACCTTC
TRBD2	.	TRBV14	TRBJ2-3	CASSQARAGADTQYF	TGTGCCAGCAGCCAAGCCCGAGCGGGAGCAGATACGCAGTATTTT
.	.	TRBV7-3	TRBJ1-5	CASSLDGAQPQHF	TGTGCCAGCAGCTTGGACGGGGCTCAGCCCCAGCATTTT
.	.	TRBV9	TRBJ2-3	CASSVGPRHRPTDTQYF	TGTGCCAGCAGCGTAGGTCCGAGACACCGACCCACAGATACGCAGTATTTT
.	.	TRBV28	TRBJ2-5	CASSLSVRETQYF	TGTGCCAGCAGTTTATCAGTGAGGGAGACCCAGTACTTC
.	.	TRBV19	TRBJ1-5	CASTGGQGNQPQHF	TGTGCCAGTACCGGTGGTCAGGGCAATCAGCCCCAGCATTTT
.	.	TRBV4-1	TRBJ2-1	CASSSGGGRSKGPYNEQFF	TGCGCCAGCAGCTCCGGCGGTGGCAGGTCAAAAGGGCCCTACAATGAGCAGTTCTTC
.	.	TRBV9	TRBJ2-2	CASSPRGTSPGELFF	TGTGCCAGCAGCCCAAGGGGGACTTCTCCCGGGGAGCTGTTTTTT
.	.	TRBV28	TRBJ2-7	CASRFRDLLFYEQYF	TGTGCCAGCAGATTCCGGGACTTGCTATTCTACGAGCAGTACTTC
.	.	TRBV7-9	TRBJ2-7	CASKVGHEQYF	TGTGCCAGCAAGGTCGGGCACGAGCAGTACTTC